A selection of T cell receptor beta chains follows, all from one sample in a study of T cell responses to AZD1222 COVID-19 vaccine. This table comes from immunoSEQ multiplex PCR, and its TCRdb copy is limited to in-frame clones, with some not included. In the table there are 95,000 to 100,000 clones, around 85% of which are singletons. Sample: peripheral blood, taken 28 days after the second AZD1222 dose. Every receptor here comes from an adult who received the AZD1222 COVID-19 vaccine. Each CDR3 is given with its conserved first and last residue. A D gene is named only where the DNA matches it firmly. Size is omitted from some rows. Given values are once, few, many or a class for expanded clones.

J,D,V,size,DNA,CDR3
TRBJ1-1,TRBD1,TRBV7-2,.,TGTGCCAGCAGCCAGGACAGGGTTTTGAACACTGAAGCTTTCTTT,CASSQDRVLNTEAFF
TRBJ2-1,TRBD2,TRBV3-1/TRBV3-2,.,TGTGCCAGCAGCCAAGATCTAGTGGGGGGACTATACAATGAGCAGTTCTTC,CASSQDLVGGLYNEQFF
TRBJ2-3,TRBD2,TRBV7-2,.,TGTGCCAGCACCCAACTCGGGGGGGCGGCAGATACGCAGTATTTT,CASTQLGGAADTQYF
TRBJ2-7,.,TRBV29-1,few,TGCAGCGTTGTGGACGGGGCCTACGAGCAGTACTTC,CSVVDGAYEQYF
TRBJ2-3,.,TRBV12-3/TRBV12-4,.,TGTGCCAGCAGTTTAAACCTATGGGCGCAGTATTTT,CASSLNLWAQYF
TRBJ1-1,.,TRBV27,.,TGTGCCAGCATTTTCATGGGTGTGTACACTGAAGCTTTCTTT,CASIFMGVYTEAFF
TRBJ1-2,.,TRBV10-3,.,TGTGCCATCAGTGAGCGGGGGCATGGCTACACCTTC,CAISERGHGYTF
TRBJ2-7,.,TRBV5-1,.,TGCGCCAGCGGTTCCGGGACTTCTTACGAGCAGTACTTC,CASGSGTSYEQYF
TRBJ2-2,.,TRBV4-1,.,TGCGCCAGCAGCCAAGTAGTTAACACCGGGGAGCTGTTTTTT,CASSQVVNTGELFF
TRBJ2-3,TRBD1,TRBV4-1,.,TGCGCCAGCAGCCCCCGGGACAGGGCTAGCACAGATACGCAGTATTTT,CASSPRDRASTDTQYF
TRBJ1-1,TRBD1,TRBV29-1,.,TGCAGCGTCAGGGGGGGACTCTTGACTGAAGCTTTCTTT,CSVRGGLLTEAFF
TRBJ2-7,.,TRBV6-5,few,TGTGCCAGCAGCGCACGGACACCCGCGGGGGAGCAGTACTTC,CASSARTPAGEQYF
TRBJ2-2,TRBD2,TRBV6-5,once,TGTGCCAGCAGGCGGGAGTATTTGACCGGGGAGCTGTTTTTT,CASRREYLTGELFF
TRBJ2-7,.,TRBV12-5,.,TGTGCTAGTGGCCCTGACAGAGTCTCCTACGAGCAGTACTTC,CASGPDRVSYEQYF
TRBJ1-2,.,TRBV7-2,.,TGTGCCAGCAGCTTAGCAAGCAGTATAAATGGCTACACCTTC,CASSLASSINGYTF
TRBJ2-7,.,TRBV3-1/TRBV3-2,.,TGTGCCAGCAGCCAATTCCGGGACAAGGGAAAGTACGAGCAGTACTTC,CASSQFRDKGKYEQYF
TRBJ2-3,TRBD1,TRBV7-6,.,TGTGCCAGCAGCTTAGAAGGCAATTCCAGGGGGCAGGGTACAGATACGCAGTATTTT,CASSLEGNSRGQGTDTQYF
TRBJ1-1,TRBD1,TRBV18,.,TGTGCCAGCTCATCTGGGACAGGGGACATTAACACTGAAGCTTTCTTT,CASSSGTGDINTEAFF
TRBJ1-4,.,TRBV25-1,.,TGTGCCAGCAGTGAATCACAGGGCCATGAAAAACTGTTTTTT,CASSESQGHEKLFF
TRBJ2-2,TRBD1,TRBV18,.,TGTGCCAGCTCACCAGACAGGGCCACCGGGGAGCTGTTTTTT,CASSPDRATGELFF
TRBJ2-3,TRBD2,TRBV7-9,.,TGTGCCAGCAGTCGGACTAGCGGTCCCACAGATACGCAGTATTTT,CASSRTSGPTDTQYF
TRBJ1-5,.,TRBV4-2,.,TGTGCCAGCAGCCAAGTAGGTATCAATCAGCCCCAGCATTTT,CASSQVGINQPQHF
TRBJ2-5,TRBD2,TRBV5-1,.,TGCGCCAGCATGAGTCAGAGCGGGAGTAAGCTGGAGACCCAGTACTTC,CASMSQSGSKLETQYF
TRBJ2-7,.,TRBV2,once,TGTGCCAGCAGTGTTCAGGGTTTGACCTACGAGCAGTACTTC,CASSVQGLTYEQYF
TRBJ2-5,.,TRBV25-1,.,TGTGCCAGCAGTCGACCGAGGACGGGCTCCGCGGTGGAGACCCAGTACTTC,CASSRPRTGSAVETQYF
TRBJ2-2,TRBD1,TRBV7-3,once,TGTGCCAGCAGCCAACAGGGGGCCTCGAACACCGGGGAGCTGTTTTTT,CASSQQGASNTGELFF
TRBJ1-2,TRBD1,TRBV3-1/TRBV3-2,.,TGTGCCAGCAGCCAAGTAGAACAGGGGCATGGCTACACCTTC,CASSQVEQGHGYTF
TRBJ1-6,.,TRBV6-5,.,TGTGCCAGCAGGAGCAGGCCGGACCCGGCACCACTCCACTTT,CASRSRPDPAPLHF
TRBJ2-3,.,TRBV19,.,TGTGCCAGTAGTATTGGACCGACAGATACGCAGTATTTT,CASSIGPTDTQYF
TRBJ2-5,TRBD1,TRBV9,.,TGTGCCAGCAGCGTCGGGACAGGGGGCGGCTTCGGAGAGACCCAGTACTTC,CASSVGTGGGFGETQYF
TRBJ1-3,.,TRBV28,few,TGTGCCAGCAGTTTACCCGCAGCCTCTGGAAACACCATATATTTT,CASSLPAASGNTIYF
TRBJ2-1,TRBD1,TRBV7-9,.,TGTGCCAGCAGCCCAAGACAGGGGGTTTCCTACAATGAGCAGTTCTTC,CASSPRQGVSYNEQFF
TRBJ1-1,.,TRBV11-3,.,TGTGCCAGCAGCTCTACAATGAACACTGAAGCTTTCTTT,CASSSTMNTEAFF
TRBJ2-7,TRBD1,TRBV29-1,.,TGCAGCGTCAAAGGGCCCCCATGGGACAGGGGTTCCTACGAGCAGTACTTC,CSVKGPPWDRGSYEQYF
TRBJ2-1,TRBD2,TRBV15,.,TGTGCCACCAGGGATCCCCTTGGACTAGCGGGAGGGAAGTGGTCCTACAATGAGCAGTTCTTC,CATRDPLGLAGGKWSYNEQFF
TRBJ1-1,.,TRBV10-3,.,TGTGCCATCACCTCATCGGCCATTGAGACTGAAGCTTTCTTT,CAITSSAIETEAFF